This T cell receptor (beta chain) was found in a study of blood T cell repertoires in COVID-19. For the study at large: The study drew acute and convalescent COVID-19 samples from the United States, Italy and Spain. PBMCs, B-cell-depleted T cells, or T cells provided the cDNA or gDNA that made up the material.

Only in-frame clones appear in the TCRdb table, and some are missing; sequencing was by immunoSEQ multiplex PCR. The repertoire has some 230,000 clones, roughly 84% of them found once; the top ten carry about 3%. The length of the CDR3 is 15 residues. With 6 bases clipped from V and 6 bases from J, the junction kept 12 bases outside the gene matches. The V gene's germline CDR1 is SGHRS and CDR2 YFSETQ. Sequenced sample: peripheral blood. The J gene is TRBJ2-3, the V gene TRBV5-1; 8 nucleotides match TRBD2. The receptor was isolated from a woman in her twenties or thirties who had recovered from COVID-19. CDR3 sequence: CASNLQLAGTDTQYF. In nucleotides, the CDR3 is TGCGCCAGCAACCTACAATTAGCGGGGACGGATACGCAGTATTTT.